A single sample gave rise to the 17 T cell receptor beta chains below, sequenced in a study of PD-L1 blockade in urothelial cancer (dated by TCRdb to 2016 to 2017). Receptors were amplified or captured by the immunoSEQ multiplex PCR assay. TCRdb carries this immuneACCESS record with in-frame sequences only. Its versions omit some clonotypes, under half of them owing to an unresolved V gene in the studies checked, with the rest unexplained. This sample comprises some 63,000 clones, approximately 80% of them detected only once. The ten largest clonotypes hold around 5.4% of the sample. The time point label corresponds to: pretreatment peripheral blood. The material sequenced was PBMCs, taken around atezolizumab (anti-PD-L1) treatment. These receptor sequences come from a man in his 70s with urothelial cancer.

The chain is built from TRBV30 and TRBJ2-1, with TRBD2 matching 8 bases. Germline CDR1 is GTSNPN and CDR2 is SVGIG (reference sequence). The CDR3 contains 13 residues. The V gene end was trimmed by 2 bases and the J gene end by 6 bases; junction bases not matched to a gene: 3. The CDR3, as DNA: TGTGCCTGGAGTCTTGGGACTAGCAATGAGCAGTTCTTC. Translation: CAWSLGTSNEQFF. Using reference TRBV30 and TRBJ2-1 for the parts outside the CDR3, the full variable domain is SQTIHQWPATLVQPVGSPLSLECTVEGTSNPNLYWYRQAAGRGLQLLFYSVGIGQISSEVPQNLSASRPQDRQFILSSKKLLLSDSGFYLCAWSLGTSNEQFFGPGTRLTVL.

The J gene is TRBJ2-7, the V gene TRBV19; TRBD1 aligns across 9 bases. Germline CDR1 is LNHDA and CDR2 is SQIVND (reference sequence). J was trimmed by 3 bases and V by 8 bases; bases with no gene match: 5. CDR3 length equals 13 residues. This chain's CDR3 is CASEPGQGYEQYF. CDR3 nucleotide sequence: TGTGCCAGTGAACCGGGACAGGGCTACGAGCAGTACTTC.

This clone was counted a single time. The V call is TRBV13, the J call TRBJ1-1, with a tentative D call TRBD1 (6 bases). The CDR3 has 15 residues. Trimming removed 5 bases from V and 1 base from J, with 14 bases in between. Germline CDR1 reads PRHDT; CDR2 reads FYEKMQ (reference sequence). The CDR3 loop reads CASSPNRDPNTEAFF. CDR3 bases: TGTGCCAGCAGCCCAAACAGGGATCCGAACACTGAAGCTTTCTTT.

This chain links TRBV5-1 with TRBJ1-5; D unclear. Germline V lookup: CDR1 SGHRS, CDR2 YFSETQ. This CDR3 contains 14 residues. The V and J ends lost 0 bases and 4 bases respectively, with 8 bases between them. The chain's CDR3 is CASSLGPPNQPQHF. The CDR3, as DNA: TGCGCCAGCAGCTTGGGGCCGCCTAATCAGCCCCAGCATTTT.

V gene TRBV18 combines with J gene TRBJ2-2; TRBD2 aligns across 8 bases. The CDR3 loop spans 17 amino acids. The V gene end was trimmed by 0 bases and the J gene end by 7 bases; junction bases not matched to a gene: 10. Germline V gene sequence: CDR1 KGHSH, CDR2 LQKENI. The CDR3 loop is CASSPPTTTGGNGELFF. The CDR3, as DNA: TGTGCCAGCTCACCACCGACGACAACGGGAGGGAACGGGGAGCTGTTTTTT.

The V gene is TRBV7-2, the J gene TRBJ1-3; D is unclear. V lost 4 bases and J lost 5, with 6 bases in between. This CDR3 is built from 12 residues. Germline values: CDR1 SGHTA, CDR2 FQGNSA. Here the CDR3 DNA reads TGTGCCAGCAGCTCCCCTCGAAACACCATATATTTT. This translates into CASSSPRNTIYF.

This chain links TRBV18 with TRBJ1-1; the match to TRBD1 covers 8 bases. V lost 2 bases to trimming and J lost 1 base; unmatched junction nucleotides: 0. Germline V gene sequence: CDR1 KGHSH, CDR2 LQKENI. This CDR3 has 14 residues. The CDR3, as DNA: TGTGCCAGCTCACCAGGACAGGGGAACACTGAAGCTTTCTTT. As protein: CASSPGQGNTEAFF.

As to this clone: Additional DNA sequences in this sample encode the identical CDR3. The rearrangement links TRBV4-3 to TRBJ1-2; D gene unclear. From germline, CDR1 is LGHNA and CDR2 YSLEER. Trimming shortened V by 3 bases and J by 0 bases, and 11 bases separated the two germline ends. The CDR3 is made up of 15 amino acids. CDR3 region: CASSQAVLTNYGYTF. The CDR3 DNA reads TGCGCCAGCAGCCAGGCGGTCCTTACTAACTATGGCTACACCTTC.

The genes are TRBV9 and TRBJ2-1; D is uncertain. V gave up 0 bases and J gave up 6 bases, with 7 bases separating them. Germline assignment: CDR1 SGDLS and CDR2 YYNGEE. This CDR3 has 13 residues. CDR3 coding DNA: TGTGCCAGCAGCGTAGGCCCGGGCAATGAGCAGTTCTTC. Translated: CASSVGPGNEQFF.

CDR3 residues: CASSFSRETNEKLFF. In DNA form, the CDR3 reads TGTGCCAGTTCCTTTTCTCGGGAAACTAATGAAAAACTGTTTTTT. The rearrangement uses TRBV19 and TRBJ1-4; no firm D call. Trimming shortened V by 8 bases and J by 1 base, and 14 bases separated the two germline ends. The CDR3 loop spans 15 amino acids. Germline V gene lookup returns CDR1 LNHDA and CDR2 SQIVND (reference sequence).

The chain employs TRBV5-1 and TRBJ1-4; 10 nucleotides line up with TRBD1. V trimming: 0 bases; J trimming: 4 bases; junction bases outside the gene matches: 12. The germline gives CDR1 SGHRS, CDR2 YFSETQ. The CDR3 runs to 19 residues. CDR3 DNA: TGCGCCAGCAGCTTGGGTAATGGACAGGGGGGGAGTGGTAATGAAAAACTGTTTTTT. Residues: CASSLGNGQGGSGNEKLFF.

J is TRBJ1-1 and V is TRBV19, with 8 positions matching TRBD1. V lost 7 bases to trimming and J lost 4 bases; unmatched junction nucleotides: 11. CDR3 size: 15 residues. Germline CDR1 and CDR2: LNHDA and SQIVND (reference sequence). In DNA form, the CDR3 reads TGTGCCAGTAAAGATGGCAGGGGGCAAGGCACTGAAGCTTTCTTT. Its translation: CASKDGRGQGTEAFF.

A few counts support this clone. This chain connects TRBV2 to TRBJ1-6, with TRBD1 identical over 9 bases. After removal of 6 bases from V and 7 bases from J, the junction contained 4 bases not matched to a gene. This CDR3 is built from 14 residues. The V gene's germline CDR1 is SNHLY and CDR2 FYNNEI. The CDR3 is CASRGTGRNSPLHF. As DNA, the CDR3 is TGTGCCAGCAGGGGGACAGGGCGAAATTCACCCCTCCACTTT.

This chain connects TRBV19 to TRBJ1-1; D is perhaps TRBD1 (5 bases). The CDR3 has 13 residues. The V gene's germline CDR1 is LNHDA and CDR2 SQIVND (reference sequence). V lost 8 bases and J lost 1, with 11 bases in between. The CDR3 protein is CASYTQGNTEAFF. In DNA form, the CDR3 reads TGTGCCAGTTATACCCAGGGGAACACTGAAGCTTTCTTT.

The genes are TRBV21-1 and TRBJ2-7; the table's TRBD1 call for D was not verified on the DNA. TRBV21-1 has pseudogene status. This CDR3 is built from 16 residues. CDR3 nucleotide sequence: TGTGCCAGCAGCAGACTACAGGGGATCGGGGACTACGAGCAGTACTTC. This sequence encodes CASSRLQGIGDYEQYF.

The CDR3: CASLVTYPNTEAFF. The DNA for the CDR3 is TGTGCCAGCCTAGTTACGTACCCCAACACTGAAGCTTTCTTT. This chain connects TRBV6-6 to TRBJ1-1; no reliable D call. Germline CDR1 reads MNHNY; CDR2 reads SVGAGI (reference sequence). Trimming left V 8 bases short and J 2 bases short, with 15 bases between. This CDR3 region has 14 residues.

This clone came up a few times. This chain joins TRBV19 and TRBJ1-2, with 8 bases lining up with TRBD1. After removal of 5 bases from V and 6 bases from J, the junction contained 2 bases not matched to a gene. Germline CDR1 reads LNHDA; CDR2 reads SQIVND (reference sequence). The CDR3 covers 12 residues. The CDR3 region has the DNA TGTGCCAGTAGTGACAGGGGTCATGGCTACACCTTC. Its translation: CASSDRGHGYTF.